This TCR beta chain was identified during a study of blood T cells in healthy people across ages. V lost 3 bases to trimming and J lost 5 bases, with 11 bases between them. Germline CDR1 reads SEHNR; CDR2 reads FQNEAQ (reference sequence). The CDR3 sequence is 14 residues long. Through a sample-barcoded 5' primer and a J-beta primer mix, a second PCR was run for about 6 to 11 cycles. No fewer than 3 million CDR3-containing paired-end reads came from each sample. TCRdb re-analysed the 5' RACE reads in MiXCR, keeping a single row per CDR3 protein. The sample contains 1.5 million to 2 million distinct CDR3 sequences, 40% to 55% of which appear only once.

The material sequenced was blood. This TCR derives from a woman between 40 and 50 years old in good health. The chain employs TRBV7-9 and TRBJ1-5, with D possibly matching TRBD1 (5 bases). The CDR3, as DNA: TGTGCCAGCAGCTTGGAAAGGGACGATCAGCCCCAGCATTTT. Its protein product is CASSLERDDQPQHF. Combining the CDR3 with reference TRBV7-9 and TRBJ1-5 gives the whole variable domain DTGVSQNPRHKITKRGQNVTFRCDPISEHNRLYWYRQTLGQGPEFLTYFQNEAQLEKSRLLSDRFSAERPKGSFSTLEIQRTEQGDSAMYLCASSLERDDQPQHFGDGTRLSIL.